Each of the 31 T cell receptor beta chains below was sequenced from the same sample in a study of blood T cell repertoires in COVID-19. TCRdb's table, derived via immunoSEQ multiplex PCR, lists solely in-frame clones and lacks some. The table lists about 83,000 clones, approximately 80% of them singletons. Sequencing input: peripheral blood. Receptor source: a woman of 80 years or more with acute or convalescent COVID-19.

The gene calls are TRBV12-2 and TRBJ2-7; TRBD1, as called in the table, went unchecked against the DNA. TRBV12-2 is a pseudogene. There are 16 residues in the CDR3. This CDR3 reads CASRLAENRVSYEQYF. CDR3 nucleotide sequence: TGTGCAAGTCGCTTAGCGGAAAACAGGGTCTCCTACGAGCAGTACTTC.

The chain joins TRBV7-9 to TRBJ2-2, with TRBD2 matching 7 bases. This CDR3 contains 16 residues. J lost 4 bases, V lost 1 base, and 6 bases had no gene match. Per the germline V gene, CDR1 is SEHNR and CDR2 is FQNEAQ (reference sequence). The DNA for the CDR3 is TGTGCCAGCAGCTTAGGGTCGGGGGGACGCACCGGGGAGCTGTTTTTT. This gives the protein CASSLGSGGRTGELFF.

V and J are TRBV11-2 and TRBJ2-7; a weak D match, TRBD1 (7 bases). The CDR3 sequence is 14 residues long. V was shortened by 5 bases and J by 1 base, with 12 bases between the two germline ends. Germline loops: CDR1 SGHAT, CDR2 FQNNGV. CDR3 nucleotides: TGTGCCAGCAGCACGCGGGGACAGTCCTACGAGCAGTACTTC. This encodes CASSTRGQSYEQYF. Based on the CDR3 plus reference TRBV11-2 and TRBJ2-7, the full variable domain is EAGVAQSPRYKIIEKRQSVAFWCNPISGHATLYWYQQILGQGPKLLIQFQNNGVVDDSQLPKDRFSAERLKGVDSTLKIQPAKLEDSAVYLCASSTRGQSYEQYFGPGTRLTVT.

The gene calls are TRBV4-1 and TRBJ2-1, with TRBD2 matching over 10 bases. The CDR3 length is 19 residues. The V segment lost 0 bases and the J segment 3 bases; nucleotides outside the gene matches: 11. The germline V gene encodes CDR1 MGHRA and CDR2 YSYEKL. The CDR3 DNA reads TGCGCCAGCAGCCAAGAGGAGCGGGGGGGCCAATTGGGCTACAATGAGCAGTTCTTC. It is translated as CASSQEERGGQLGYNEQFF.

This clone was counted a single time. The chain employs TRBV5-4 and TRBJ2-3, with D tentatively TRBD1 (6 bases). V lost 5 bases to trimming and J lost 6 bases, with 13 bases between them. Germline CDR1 is SGHNT and CDR2 is YYREEE (reference sequence). This CDR3 spans 13 amino acids. As DNA, the CDR3 is TGTGCCAGCAGAGACAAGAGGGGGGATACGCAGTATTTT. This translates into CASRDKRGDTQYF.

The chain joins TRBV11-3 to TRBJ1-1; 7 bases line up with TRBD1. The length of the CDR3 is 15 residues. The V and J ends lost 5 bases and 0 bases, in that order; junction bases with no gene match: 6. Per the germline V gene, CDR1 is SGHNT and CDR2 is YENEEA. The CDR3 region is CASSKWDRLNTEAFF. DNA of the CDR3: TGTGCCAGCAGCAAATGGGACAGATTGAACACTGAAGCTTTCTTT. Full variable domain (missing parts from reference TRBV11-3 and TRBJ1-1): EAGVVQSPRYKIIEKKQPVAFWCNPISGHNTLYWYLQNLGQGPELLIRYENEEAVDDSQLPKDRFSAERLKGVDSTLKIQPAELGDSAVYLCASSKWDRLNTEAFFGQGTRLTVV.

The chain uses TRBV27 and TRBJ1-3, with D possibly TRBD1 on 5 matching bases. Trimming stripped 7 bases from V and 4 bases from J, with 11 bases between. The CDR3 has 13 residues. Germline V gene sequence: CDR1 MNHEY, CDR2 SMNVEV (reference sequence). CDR3 coding DNA: TGTGCCAGCACCGACAGTCTAGGAAACACCATATATTTT. Protein: CASTDSLGNTIYF.

The rearrangement links TRBV4-1 to TRBJ1-1; D possibly corresponds to TRBD1 (6 bases). CDR1 MGHRA and CDR2 YSYEKL come from the germline V gene. CDR3 length equals 17 residues. Trimming removed 3 bases at V and 6 bases at J, with 23 bases between. This chain's CDR3 is CASSQSTQGNRGAEAFF. The CDR3 bases are TGCGCCAGCAGCCAGAGCACCCAGGGGAATAGAGGGGCTGAAGCTTTCTTT.

The J gene is TRBJ2-5, the V gene TRBV3-1 (or the pseudogene TRBV3-2); D might be TRBD2 (5 bases). CDR3 length: 15 residues. V was pared by 7 bases and J by 5 bases, with 20 bases between. CDR1 and CDR2 (germline): LGHDT, YNNKEL (reference sequence). CDR3 DNA sequence: TGTGCCAGCACCGGTGGACTCCCCTCCGGCGAGACCCAGTACTTC. It yields the protein CASTGGLPSGETQYF.

The chain carries TRBV5-6 and TRBJ1-1, with a possible D match to TRBD1 (6 bases). Looked up from germline, CDR1 is SGHDT and CDR2 is YYEEEE. The CDR3 covers 12 residues. Trimming stripped 1 base from V and 7 bases from J, with 8 bases between. The CDR3 here is CASSLTGIEAFF. In DNA, the CDR3 is TGTGCCAGCAGCTTGACAGGGATTGAAGCTTTCTTT.

The rearrangement uses TRBV5-1 and TRBJ2-2; no clear D gene. Germline CDR1 and CDR2: SGHRS and YFSETQ. Trimming cost V 2 bases and J 4 bases, with 9 bases left between them. The CDR3 sequence is 14 residues long. This CDR3 reads CASSLRQGTGELFF. The CDR3 region has the DNA TGCGCCAGCAGCTTAAGACAAGGCACCGGGGAGCTGTTTTTT.

This chain links TRBV19 with TRBJ1-3; D unresolved. The CDR3 contains 13 residues. CDR1 LNHDA and CDR2 SQIVND come from the germline V gene (reference sequence). Trimming took 11 bases from V and 4 from J, leaving 15 bases between them. This CDR3 is CAVEGGRGNTIYF. CDR3 nucleotide sequence: TGTGCCGTCGAAGGCGGGAGAGGAAACACCATATATTTT.

The chain employs TRBV20-1 and TRBJ1-3; D uncertain. Germline V CDR1 and CDR2: DFQATT, SNEGSKA (reference sequence). V lost 3 bases to trimming and J lost 6 bases, with 9 bases between them. The CDR3 contains 12 residues. CDR3: CSASKSLNTIYF. The CDR3 DNA sequence: TGCAGTGCTAGTAAATCCCTAAACACCATATATTTT.

The V call is TRBV4-2, the J call TRBJ2-3; 13 positions agree with TRBD2. With V trimmed by 6 bases and J by 1 base, 7 bases remained unmatched. This CDR3 comprises 17 residues. The germline gives CDR1 LGHNA, CDR2 YNFKEQ. The CDR3 is CASRRTSGGSGTDTQYF. In DNA, the CDR3 is TGTGCCAGCAGGCGGACTAGCGGGGGTTCGGGCACAGATACGCAGTATTTT.

This clone has more than one count but fewer than ten. V is TRBV6-5 and J is TRBJ2-5; D perhaps matches TRBD1 (6 bases). This CDR3 spans 16 amino acids. Germline CDR1 MNHEY, CDR2 SVGAGI. The V end was cut by 0 bases, the J end by 5 bases, with 16 bases between. DNA for the CDR3: TGTGCCAGCAGTTACTCGGGGATAGGGGGACGGGAGACCCAGTACTTC. As protein: CASSYSGIGGRETQYF.

The CDR3 spells CASTAGGAETQYF. CDR3 in DNA: TGTGCCAGCACCGCTGGGGGGGCGGAGACCCAGTACTTC. The gene calls are TRBV9 and TRBJ2-5; a weak D match, TRBD2 (7 bases). CDR1 and CDR2 (germline): SGDLS, YYNGEE. This CDR3 is 13 amino acids long. V lost 6 bases, J lost 5 bases, and 14 bases lay in between. The complete variable domain, with remaining parts taken from reference TRBV9 and TRBJ2-5, reads DSGVTQTPKHLITATGQRVTLRCSPRSGDLSVYWYQQSLDQGLQFLIQYYNGEERAKGNILERFSAQQFPDLHSELNLSSLELGDSALYFCASTAGGAETQYFGPGTRLLVL.

Details on this clone: Other nucleotide sequences from this sample produce the same CDR3. The V gene is TRBV30, the J gene TRBJ1-2; 8 bases line up with TRBD1. With V trimmed by 0 bases and J by 6 bases, 0 bases remained unmatched. The germline gives CDR1 GTSNPN, CDR2 SVGIG (reference sequence). The CDR3 is made up of 12 amino acids. DNA for the CDR3: TGTGCCTGGAGTGTACAGGGGGATGGCTACACCTTC. This codes for CAWSVQGDGYTF.

V is TRBV2 and J is TRBJ2-5; 8 nucleotides align to TRBD1. The germline CDR1 and CDR2 sequences are SNHLY and FYNNEI. The CDR3 is made up of 15 amino acids. V shed 4 bases and J 5 bases; nucleotides not matched to a gene: 9. The CDR3 coding sequence is TGTGCCAGCAGTGGAGACAGGGGTCACGGGGAGACCCAGTACTTC. The encoded protein is CASSGDRGHGETQYF.

The genes are TRBV30 and TRBJ2-1; 13 bases are shared with TRBD2. This CDR3 region has 15 residues. Germline CDR1 is GTSNPN and CDR2 is SVGIG (reference sequence). The V segment lost 2 bases and the J segment 7 bases; nucleotides outside the gene matches: 5. CDR3 residues: CAWSRTSGGLNEQFF. The CDR3 bases are TGTGCCTGGAGTAGGACTAGCGGGGGATTGAATGAGCAGTTCTTC.

The chain employs TRBV5-6 and TRBJ2-3, with 11 bases fitting TRBD2. Germline V gene data show CDR1 as SGHDT and CDR2 as YYEEEE. J lost 1 base, V lost 4 bases, and 5 bases had no gene match. The CDR3 has 16 residues. The CDR3 region is CASSIGLAGGTDTQYF. The CDR3 DNA reads as TGTGCCAGCAGCATCGGACTAGCGGGTGGCACAGATACGCAGTATTTT.

The CDR3 loop reads CASSQDRDLGQPQHF. The CDR3, as DNA: TGTGCCAGCAGCCAAGACAGGGATTTGGGTCAGCCCCAGCATTTT. This chain uses TRBV11-2 with TRBJ1-5; 7 bases line up with TRBD1. Looked up from germline, CDR1 is SGHAT and CDR2 is FQNNGV. V lost 5 bases to trimming and J lost 6 bases; unmatched junction nucleotides: 10. The CDR3 is made up of 15 amino acids.

The V gene is TRBV7-2, the J gene TRBJ2-3; 7 bases align to TRBD2. CDR1 is SGHTA, CDR2 FQGNSA, per germline. Trimming cost V 5 bases and J 2 bases; bases outside gene matches: 7. The CDR3 has 15 residues. The CDR3: CASSPWTSLTDTQYF. CDR3 in DNA: TGTGCCAGCAGCCCCTGGACTAGTCTCACAGATACGCAGTATTTT.

The J gene is TRBJ1-4, the V gene TRBV6-5; 10 bases agree with TRBD1. Germline V CDR1 and CDR2: MNHEY, SVGAGI. The CDR3 has 14 residues. Germline trimming cut 6 bases from V and 7 bases from J; bases unmatched to any gene: 5. CDR3 region: CASRRQGASEKLFF. The CDR3 DNA reads TGTGCCAGCAGGAGACAGGGGGCTAGTGAAAAACTGTTTTTT.

The V gene is TRBV27, the J gene TRBJ2-7; 8 nucleotides match TRBD1. CDR3 length: 15 amino acids. V was pared by 6 bases and J by 4 bases, with 11 bases of the junction left unmatched. The germline gives CDR1 MNHEY, CDR2 SMNVEV (reference sequence). The CDR3 DNA reads TGTGCCAGCAGATACCGACAGGGGTCGCCTTACGAGCAGTACTTC. Residues: CASRYRQGSPYEQYF.

CDR3 sequence (DNA): TGCAGCGTTGGAGGGCAGCTGGGAGGAAACACCATATATTTT. It specifies CSVGGQLGGNTIYF. The chain links TRBV29-1 to TRBJ1-3, with D unresolved. This CDR3 has 14 residues. V dropped 4 bases and J dropped 4 bases, with 14 bases sitting between them. Germline V gives CDR1 SQVTM, CDR2 ANQGSEA.

The chain links TRBV7-8 to TRBJ2-7; maybe TRBD2 (5 bases). Trimming removed 4 bases at V and 2 bases at J, with 12 bases between. The CDR3 length is 14 residues. Germline CDR1 reads SGHVS; CDR2 reads FQNEAQ. The CDR3 DNA is TGTGCCAGCAGCTCCCGTGCCGGGGCCTACGAGCAGTACTTC. Its translation: CASSSRAGAYEQYF.

V usage is TRBV4-1 and J usage is TRBJ1-5; 8 bases match TRBD1. This CDR3 contains 14 residues. The V gene end was trimmed by 1 base and the J gene end by 4 bases; junction bases not matched to a gene: 0. CDR1 is MGHRA and CDR2 is YSYEKL in the germline V gene. Here the CDR3 reads CASSQGQGNQPQHF. The DNA of the CDR3 is TGCGCCAGCAGCCAAGGACAGGGGAATCAGCCCCAGCATTTT.

The chain recombines TRBV28 with TRBJ1-6, with 7 bases lining up with TRBD1. Germline V CDR1 and CDR2: MDHEN, SYDVKM. CDR3 length equals 15 residues. V lost 6 bases, J lost 7 bases, and 9 bases stayed unmatched. As DNA, the CDR3 is TGTGCCAGCAGGCGCCAGGGGGGTACAAATTCACCCCTCCACTTT. Its protein product is CASRRQGGTNSPLHF.

V usage is TRBV28 and J usage is TRBJ1-1; no reliable D call. The germline CDR1 and CDR2 sequences are MDHEN and SYDVKM. The CDR3 length is 11 residues. Trimming left V 5 bases short and J 5 bases short, with 6 bases between. The CDR3 region has the DNA TGTGCCAGCAGTCAGGAAACTGAAGCTTTCTTT. Translating gives CASSQETEAFF. Together with reference TRBV28 and TRBJ1-1, the CDR3 gives the full variable domain: DVKVTQSSRYLVKRTGEKVFLECVQDMDHENMFWYRQDPGLGLRLIYFSYDVKMKEKGDIPEGYSVSREKKERFSLILESASTNQTSMYLCASSQETEAFFGQGTRLTVV.

V and J are TRBV25-1 and TRBJ1-3; no definite D call. CDR1 is MGHDK, CDR2 SYGVNS, per germline. There are 11 residues in the CDR3. Trimming shortened V by 6 bases and J by 9 bases, and 9 bases separated the two germline ends. CDR3 protein: CASSPGGTIYF. The CDR3 DNA reads TGTGCCAGCAGCCCGGGTGGCACCATATATTTT.

The rearrangement links TRBV5-6 to TRBJ2-5; TRBD2 might be the D (5 bases). Germline lookup yields CDR1 SGHDT and CDR2 YYEEEE. Trimming stripped 4 bases from V and 4 bases from J, with 14 bases between. There are 14 residues in the CDR3. CDR3 region: CASSTASSRETQYF. The DNA of the CDR3 is TGTGCCAGCAGCACCGCTAGCTCTAGAGAGACCCAGTACTTC.